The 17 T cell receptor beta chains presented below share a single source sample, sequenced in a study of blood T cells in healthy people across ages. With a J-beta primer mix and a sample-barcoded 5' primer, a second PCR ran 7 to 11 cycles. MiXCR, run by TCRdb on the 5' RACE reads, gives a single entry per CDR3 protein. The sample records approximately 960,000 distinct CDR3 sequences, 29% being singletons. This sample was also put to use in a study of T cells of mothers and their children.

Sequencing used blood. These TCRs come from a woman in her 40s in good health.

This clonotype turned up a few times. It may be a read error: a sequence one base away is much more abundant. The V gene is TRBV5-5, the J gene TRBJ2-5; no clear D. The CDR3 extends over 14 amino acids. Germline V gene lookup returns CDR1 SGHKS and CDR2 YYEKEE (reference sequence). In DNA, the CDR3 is TGTGCCGGCAGCTGGGATTTGGTGGGAGAGACCCAGTACTTC. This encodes CAGSWDLVGETQYF. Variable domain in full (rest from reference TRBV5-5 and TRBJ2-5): DAGVTQSPTHLIKTRGQQVTLRCSPISGHKSVSWYQQVLGQGPQFIFQYYEKEERGRGNFPDRFSARQFPNYSSELNVNALLLGDSALYLCAGSWDLVGETQYFGPGTRLLVL.

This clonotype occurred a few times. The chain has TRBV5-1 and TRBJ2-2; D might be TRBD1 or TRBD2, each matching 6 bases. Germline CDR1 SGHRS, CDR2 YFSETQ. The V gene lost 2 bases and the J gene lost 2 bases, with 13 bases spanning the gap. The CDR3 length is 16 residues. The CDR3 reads CASSLTRGPNTGELFF. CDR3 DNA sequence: TGCGCCAGCAGCTTAACACGGGGGCCTAACACCGGGGAGCTGTTTTTT. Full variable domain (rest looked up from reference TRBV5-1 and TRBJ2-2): KAGVTQTPRYLIKTRGQQVTLSCSPISGHRSVSWYQQTPGQGLQFLFEYFSETQRNKGNFPGRFSGRQFSNSRSEMNVSTLELGDSALYLCASSLTRGPNTGELFFGEGSRLTVL.

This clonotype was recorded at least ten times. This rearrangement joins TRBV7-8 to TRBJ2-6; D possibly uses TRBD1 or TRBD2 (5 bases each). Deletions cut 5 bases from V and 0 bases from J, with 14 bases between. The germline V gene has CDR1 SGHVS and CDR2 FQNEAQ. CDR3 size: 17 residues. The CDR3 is CASSIRDGISGANVLTF. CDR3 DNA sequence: TGTGCCAGCAGCATCCGGGACGGCATCTCTGGGGCCAACGTCCTGACTTTC.

CDR3 DNA sequence: TGTGCCGGCGGGATAGGGGCTGAAGCTTTCTTT. Translated, it gives CAGGIGAEAFF. The chain joins TRBV7-9 to TRBJ1-1; tentative D call: TRBD1 (5 bases). In germline, CDR1 is SEHNR, CDR2 FQNEAQ (reference sequence). Trimming pared 11 bases from V and 6 bases from J, leaving 13 bases between. This CDR3 has 11 amino acids. The variable domain in full, with the rest retrieved from reference TRBV7-9 and TRBJ1-1, is DTGVSQNPRHKITKRGQNVTFRCDPISEHNRLYWYRQTLGQGPEFLTYFQNEAQLEKSRLLSDRFSAERPKGSFSTLEIQRTEQGDSAMYLCAGGIGAEAFFGQGTRLTVV.

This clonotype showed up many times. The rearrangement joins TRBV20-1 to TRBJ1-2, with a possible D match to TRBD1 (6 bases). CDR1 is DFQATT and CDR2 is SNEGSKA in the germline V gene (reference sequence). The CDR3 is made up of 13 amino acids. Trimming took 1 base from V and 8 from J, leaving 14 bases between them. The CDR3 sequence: CSARVPGAGGYTF. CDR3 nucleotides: TGCAGTGCTAGAGTCCCGGGGGCTGGAGGCTACACCTTC.

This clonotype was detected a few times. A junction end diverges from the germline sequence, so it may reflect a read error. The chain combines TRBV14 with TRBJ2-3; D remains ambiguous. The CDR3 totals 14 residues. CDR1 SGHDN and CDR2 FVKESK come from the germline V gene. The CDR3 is CASSQEFRPDTLYF. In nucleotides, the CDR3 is TGTGCCAGCAGCCAAGAGTTCAGACCAGATACGCTGTATTTT. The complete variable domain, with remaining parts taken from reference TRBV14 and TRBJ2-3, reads EAGVTQFPSHSVIEKGQTVTLRCDPISGHDNLYWYRRVMGKEIKFLLHFVKESKQDESGMPNNRFLAERTGGTYSTLKVQPAELEDSGVYFCASSQEFRPDTLYFGPGTRLTVL.

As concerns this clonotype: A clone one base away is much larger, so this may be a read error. CDR3 loop: CASSADSCEQYF. In nucleotides, the CDR3 is TGTGCCAGCAGCGCTGACTCCTGCGAGCAGTACTTC. The chain carries TRBV9 and TRBJ2-7; D not certain. The CDR3 is made up of 12 amino acids. The germline V gene has CDR1 SGDLS and CDR2 YYNGEE.

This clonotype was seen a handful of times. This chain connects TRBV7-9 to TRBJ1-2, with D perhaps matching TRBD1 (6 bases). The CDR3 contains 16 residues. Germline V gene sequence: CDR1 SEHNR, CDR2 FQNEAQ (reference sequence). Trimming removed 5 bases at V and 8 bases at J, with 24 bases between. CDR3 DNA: TGTGCCAGCAGCCTCCCCGGCGGGGGGCGCGCTGAGGGCTACACCTTC. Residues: CASSLPGGGRAEGYTF.

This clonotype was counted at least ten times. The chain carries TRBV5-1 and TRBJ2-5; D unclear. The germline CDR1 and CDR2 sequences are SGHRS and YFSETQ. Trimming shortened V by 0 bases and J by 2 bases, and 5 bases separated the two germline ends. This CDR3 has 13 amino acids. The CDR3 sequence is CASSLVEQETQYF. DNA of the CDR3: TGCGCCAGCAGCTTGGTTGAACAAGAGACCCAGTACTTC.

The CDR3 protein is CSARDVGIYGPEAFF. As DNA, the CDR3 is TGCAGTGCTAGAGATGTCGGAATATACGGGCCCGAAGCTTTCTTT. The chain couples TRBV20-1 to TRBJ1-1; no firm D call. This CDR3 is built from 15 residues. Germline loops: CDR1 DFQATT, CDR2 SNEGSKA (reference sequence). Trimming pared 0 bases from V and 8 bases from J, leaving 19 bases between.

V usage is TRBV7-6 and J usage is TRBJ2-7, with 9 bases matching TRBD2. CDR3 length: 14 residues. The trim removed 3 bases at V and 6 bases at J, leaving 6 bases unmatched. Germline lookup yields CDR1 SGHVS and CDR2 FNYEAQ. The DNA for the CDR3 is TGTGCCAGCAGCTTCGGCGGGGGGGCTTCCGAGCAGTACTTC. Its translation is CASSFGGGASEQYF.

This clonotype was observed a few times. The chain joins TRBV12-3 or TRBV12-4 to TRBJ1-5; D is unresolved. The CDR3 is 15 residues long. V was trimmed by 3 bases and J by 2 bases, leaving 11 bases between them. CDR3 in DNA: TGTGCCAGCAGTTTGTTCGGTGTGGGCAATCAGCCCCAGCATTTT. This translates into CASSLFGVGNQPQHF.

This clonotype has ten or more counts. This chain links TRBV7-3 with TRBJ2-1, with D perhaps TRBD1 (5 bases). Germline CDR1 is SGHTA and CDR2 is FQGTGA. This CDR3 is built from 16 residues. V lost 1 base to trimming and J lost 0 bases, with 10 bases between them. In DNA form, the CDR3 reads TGTGCCAGCAGCTTAAATGGTCAGGGCTCCTACAATGAGCAGTTCTTC. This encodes CASSLNGQGSYNEQFF.

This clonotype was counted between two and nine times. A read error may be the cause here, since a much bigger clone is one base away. CDR3 sequence: CATSRGTYGYTF. Here the CDR3 DNA reads TGTGCCACCAGCCGGGGAACCTATGGCTACACCTTC. The chain recombines TRBV6-5 with TRBJ1-2; D ambiguous. Germline V CDR1 and CDR2: MNHEY, SVGAGI. This CDR3 contains 12 residues. The V end lost 10 bases, the J end lost 4 bases, and 13 bases lay between the germline ends.

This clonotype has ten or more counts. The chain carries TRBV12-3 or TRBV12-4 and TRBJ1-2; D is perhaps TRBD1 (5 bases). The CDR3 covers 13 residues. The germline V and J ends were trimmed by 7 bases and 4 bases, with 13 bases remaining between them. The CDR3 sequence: CASTKTDSYGYTF. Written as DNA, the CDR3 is TGTGCCAGCACCAAAACAGACAGCTATGGCTACACCTTC.

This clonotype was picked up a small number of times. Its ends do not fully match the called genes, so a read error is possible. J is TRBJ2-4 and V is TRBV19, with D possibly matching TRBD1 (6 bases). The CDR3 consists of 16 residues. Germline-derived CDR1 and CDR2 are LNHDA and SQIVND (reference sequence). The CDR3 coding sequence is TGTACCAGTAGTACAGGGACATCTCTAGCCAAAAACATTCAGTACTTC. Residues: CTSSTGTSLAKNIQYF.

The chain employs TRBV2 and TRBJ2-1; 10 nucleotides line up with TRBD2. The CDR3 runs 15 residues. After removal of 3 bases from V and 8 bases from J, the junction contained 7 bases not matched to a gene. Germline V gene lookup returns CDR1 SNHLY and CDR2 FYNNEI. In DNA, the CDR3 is TGTGCCAGCAGTGATCTCCTAGCGGGGGAGGATGAGCAGTTCTTC. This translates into CASSDLLAGEDEQFF.